What follows describes a single TCR beta chain. The antigen remains undetermined. This record comes from a study of T cell responses to AZD1222 COVID-19 vaccine. Clones were sequenced by immunoSEQ multiplex PCR, and TCRdb holds only the in-frame ones, with some missing. The repertoire holds 90,000 to 110,000 clones, with around 90% as singletons. General study points: There were repertoire samples only from the period after the peak T cell response. The donors showed a predominance of white British ancestry and of females, with possible underestimation of clonal diversity. Researchers report vaccine-associated CD4 TCRs spanning spike, with dominance at 160-218 and 743-854.

CDR3 length equals 15 residues. CDR1 is MNHEY and CDR2 is SMNVEV in the germline V gene (reference sequence). Trimming took off 0 bases at V and 0 bases at J, with 6 bases between the two ends. V gene TRBV27 combines with J gene TRBJ1-5; the D is unclear. Here the sequenced sample was peripheral blood, taken on day 0 of MenACWY control vaccination. The sequence came from an adult in good health. CDR3 nucleotides: TGTGCCAGCAGTTTATCGCCTAATAGCAATCAGCCCCAGCATTTT. Its protein is CASSLSPNSNQPQHF.